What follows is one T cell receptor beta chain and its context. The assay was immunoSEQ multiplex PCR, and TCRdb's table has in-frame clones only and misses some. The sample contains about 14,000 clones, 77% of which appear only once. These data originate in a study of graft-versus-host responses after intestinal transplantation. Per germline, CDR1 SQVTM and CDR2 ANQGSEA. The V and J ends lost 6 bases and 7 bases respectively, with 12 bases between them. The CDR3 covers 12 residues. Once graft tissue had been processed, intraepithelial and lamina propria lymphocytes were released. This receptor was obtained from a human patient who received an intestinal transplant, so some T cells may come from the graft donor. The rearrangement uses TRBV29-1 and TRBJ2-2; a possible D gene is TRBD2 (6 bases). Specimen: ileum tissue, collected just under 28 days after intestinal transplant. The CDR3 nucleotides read TGCAGCGTAGGAGGGGTTGGCGGGGAGCTGTTTTTT. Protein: CSVGGVGGELFF.